The TCR beta chain described here comes from a study of siplizumab effects on memory and regulatory T cells. Points from the study as a whole: Poor capture below about 10^-5 frequency left most alloreactive clones unmapped to unstimulated subsets.

About this clone itself: Its antigen is undetermined.

Assays examined 75,000 to 100,000 TCR templates per sample. Profiled with immunoSEQ multiplex PCR; TCRdb holds only in-frame clones, not every one. Of about 100,000 clones in the sample, 85% to 95% were seen once. Germline assignment: CDR1 SGHDN and CDR2 FVKESK. With 3 bases removed from V and 0 bases from J, the gap between germline ends came to 9 bases. This CDR3 is 15 amino acids long. V is TRBV14 and J is TRBJ2-1; no reliable D call. Sequences were obtained from non-Treg CD4+ T cells sorted from blood. This TCR was sampled from a human donor in good health. The CDR3 loop reads CASSHPGSSYNEQFF. The CDR3 coding sequence is TGTGCCAGCAGCCACCCAGGTAGCTCCTACAATGAGCAGTTCTTC.